Below, 2 T cell receptor beta chains from the same sample are listed, as sequenced in a study of blood T cell repertoires in COVID-19. The repertoire was sequenced with immunoSEQ multiplex PCR; TCRdb's copy has only in-frame clones and lacks some. The repertoire has some 220,000 clones, around nine tenths of them found once; the top ten carry roughly 0.8%. The sample taken for sequencing was peripheral blood. The receptors here all came from a man under 40 with COVID-19, enrolled during active disease.

This rearrangement joins TRBV10-3 to TRBJ1-2; TRBD1 aligns across 8 bases. Germline CDR1 is ENHRY and CDR2 is SYGVKD. This CDR3 spans 13 amino acids. V lost 7 bases and J lost 4; bases outside the gene matches: 5. CDR3 bases: TGTGCCATCACGCCCGACAGGGGCTATGGCTACACCTTC. It translates to CAITPDRGYGYTF.

This clone was seen just once. The rearrangement links TRBV24-1 to TRBJ2-3; a weak D match, TRBD1 (6 bases). The CDR3 covers 14 residues. Per the germline V gene, CDR1 is KGHDR and CDR2 is SFDVKD. The V gene lost 3 bases and the J gene lost 4 bases, with 10 bases spanning the gap. CDR3 sequence: CATSDPAGADTQYF. The CDR3 coding sequence is TGTGCCACCAGTGATCCCGCAGGGGCAGATACGCAGTATTTT.